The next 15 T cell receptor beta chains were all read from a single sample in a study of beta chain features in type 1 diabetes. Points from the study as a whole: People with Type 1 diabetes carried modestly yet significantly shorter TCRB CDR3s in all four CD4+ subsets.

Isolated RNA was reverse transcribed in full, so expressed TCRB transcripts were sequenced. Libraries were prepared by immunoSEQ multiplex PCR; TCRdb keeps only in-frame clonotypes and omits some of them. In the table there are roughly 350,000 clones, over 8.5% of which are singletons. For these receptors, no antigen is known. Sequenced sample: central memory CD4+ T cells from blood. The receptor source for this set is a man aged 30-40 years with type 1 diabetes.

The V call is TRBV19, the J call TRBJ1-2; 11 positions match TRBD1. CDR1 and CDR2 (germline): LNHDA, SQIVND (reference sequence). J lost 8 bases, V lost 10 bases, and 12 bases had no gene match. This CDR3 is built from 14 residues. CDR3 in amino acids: CATSDRGRVQGYTF. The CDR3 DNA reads TGTGCCACCTCGGACAGGGGGCGCGTGCAGGGCTACACCTTC.

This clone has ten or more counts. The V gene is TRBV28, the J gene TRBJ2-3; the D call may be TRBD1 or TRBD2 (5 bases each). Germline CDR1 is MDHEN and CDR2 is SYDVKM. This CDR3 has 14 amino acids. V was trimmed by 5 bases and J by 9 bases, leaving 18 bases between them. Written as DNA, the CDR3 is TGTGCCAGCAGTCGCAGGGATCTACTAGGAACGCAGTATTTT. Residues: CASSRRDLLGTQYF.

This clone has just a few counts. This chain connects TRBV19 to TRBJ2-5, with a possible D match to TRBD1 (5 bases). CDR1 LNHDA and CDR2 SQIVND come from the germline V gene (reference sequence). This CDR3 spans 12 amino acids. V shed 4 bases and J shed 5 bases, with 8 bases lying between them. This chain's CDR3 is CASSKAGETQYF. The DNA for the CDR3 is TGTGCCAGTAGTAAAGCAGGGGAGACCCAGTACTTC.

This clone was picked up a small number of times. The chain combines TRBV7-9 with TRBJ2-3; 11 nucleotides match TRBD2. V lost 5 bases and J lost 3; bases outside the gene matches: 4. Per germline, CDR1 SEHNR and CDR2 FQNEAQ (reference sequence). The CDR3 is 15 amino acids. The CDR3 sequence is CASSQLAGATDTQYF. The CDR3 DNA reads TGTGCCAGCAGCCAACTAGCGGGAGCGACAGATACGCAGTATTTT. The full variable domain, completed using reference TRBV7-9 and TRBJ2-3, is DTGVSQNPRHKITKRGQNVTFRCDPISEHNRLYWYRQTLGQGPEFLTYFQNEAQLEKSRLLSDRFSAERPKGSFSTLEIQRTEQGDSAMYLCASSQLAGATDTQYFGPGTRLTVL.

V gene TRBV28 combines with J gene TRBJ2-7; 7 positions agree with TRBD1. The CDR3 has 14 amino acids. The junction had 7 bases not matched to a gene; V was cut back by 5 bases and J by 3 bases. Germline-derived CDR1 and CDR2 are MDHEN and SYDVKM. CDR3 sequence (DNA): TGTGCCAGCAGTACCGGGACAGACCTCTACGAGCAGTACTTC. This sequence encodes CASSTGTDLYEQYF.

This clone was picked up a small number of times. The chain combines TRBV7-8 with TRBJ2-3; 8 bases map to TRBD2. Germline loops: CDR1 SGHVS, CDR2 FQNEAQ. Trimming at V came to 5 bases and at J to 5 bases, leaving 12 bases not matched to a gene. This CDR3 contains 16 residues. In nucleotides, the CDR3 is TGTGCCAGCAGCGGGGGGTCCGGGAGCGGGAGAGATACGCAGTATTTT. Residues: CASSGGSGSGRDTQYF.

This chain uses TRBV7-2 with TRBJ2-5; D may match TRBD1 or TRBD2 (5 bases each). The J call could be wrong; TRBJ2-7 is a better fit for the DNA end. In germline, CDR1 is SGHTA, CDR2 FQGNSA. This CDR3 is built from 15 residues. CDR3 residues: CASSFSGTPGSEQYF. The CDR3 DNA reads TGTGCCAGCAGCTTCTCGGGGACCCCGGGGAGCGAGCAGTACTTC.

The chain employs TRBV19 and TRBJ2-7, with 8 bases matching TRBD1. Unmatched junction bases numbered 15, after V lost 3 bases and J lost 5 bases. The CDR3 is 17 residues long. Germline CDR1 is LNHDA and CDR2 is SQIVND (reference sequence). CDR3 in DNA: TGTGCCAGTAGTATGCCTTTTTCCCCTGGACAGGGACACGAGCAGTACTTC. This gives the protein CASSMPFSPGQGHEQYF.

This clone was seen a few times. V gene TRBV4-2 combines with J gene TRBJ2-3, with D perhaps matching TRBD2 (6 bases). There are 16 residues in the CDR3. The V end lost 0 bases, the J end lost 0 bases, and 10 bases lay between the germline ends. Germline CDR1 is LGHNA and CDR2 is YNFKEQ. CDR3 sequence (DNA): TGTGCCAGCAGCCAAGATAACAGCGGGAGCACAGATACGCAGTATTTT. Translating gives CASSQDNSGSTDTQYF.

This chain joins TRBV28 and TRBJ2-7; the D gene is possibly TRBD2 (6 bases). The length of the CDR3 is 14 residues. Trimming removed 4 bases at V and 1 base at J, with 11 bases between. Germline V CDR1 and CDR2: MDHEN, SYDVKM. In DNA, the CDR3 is TGTGCCAGCAGTTCCCCCGCGGGATCCTACGAGCAGTACTTC. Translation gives CASSSPAGSYEQYF.

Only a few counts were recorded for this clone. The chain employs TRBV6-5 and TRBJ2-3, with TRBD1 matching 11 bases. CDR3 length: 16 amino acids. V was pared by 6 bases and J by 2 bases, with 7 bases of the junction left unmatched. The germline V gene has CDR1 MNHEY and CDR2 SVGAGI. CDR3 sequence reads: CASSYGTGGFTDTQYF. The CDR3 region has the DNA TGTGCCAGCAGCTACGGGACAGGGGGTTTCACAGATACGCAGTATTTT.

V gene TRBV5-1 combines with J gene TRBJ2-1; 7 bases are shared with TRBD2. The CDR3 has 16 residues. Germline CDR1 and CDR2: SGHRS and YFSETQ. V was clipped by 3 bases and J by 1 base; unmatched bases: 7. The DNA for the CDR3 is TGCGCCAGCAGCTCCCCCTCGGGGGGATCCTACAATGAGCAGTTCTTC. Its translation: CASSSPSGGSYNEQFF.

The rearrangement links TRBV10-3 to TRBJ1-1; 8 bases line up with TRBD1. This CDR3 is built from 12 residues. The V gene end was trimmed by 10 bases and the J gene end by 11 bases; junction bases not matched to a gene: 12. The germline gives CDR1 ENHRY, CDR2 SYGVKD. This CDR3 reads CASSTRGLEAFF. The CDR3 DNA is TGTGCCAGCAGCACCAGGGGGCTAGAGGCTTTCTTT.

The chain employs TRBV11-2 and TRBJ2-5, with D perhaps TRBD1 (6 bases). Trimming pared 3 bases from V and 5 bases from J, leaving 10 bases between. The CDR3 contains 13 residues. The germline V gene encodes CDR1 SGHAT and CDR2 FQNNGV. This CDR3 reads CASSFGGVETQYF. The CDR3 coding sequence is TGTGCCAGCAGCTTTGGGGGCGTGGAGACCCAGTACTTC.

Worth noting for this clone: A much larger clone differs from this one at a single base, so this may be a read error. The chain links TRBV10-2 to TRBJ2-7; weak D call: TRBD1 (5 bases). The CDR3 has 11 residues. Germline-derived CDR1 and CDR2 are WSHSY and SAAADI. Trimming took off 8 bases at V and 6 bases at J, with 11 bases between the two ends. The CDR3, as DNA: TGCGCCAGCGGCAGGGATTTCGAGCAGTACTTC. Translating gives CASGRDFEQYF.